Below are 19 T cell receptor beta chains sequenced from a single sample in a study of T cells after yellow fever vaccination (dated by TCRdb to about 2019). The treatment or condition label of this sample denotes: live attenuated yellow fever vaccine strain. Receptor amplification or capture employed 5' RACE. Sequencing instrument: Illumina NovaSeq 6000. TCRdb passed the public sequencing reads through fastp at Q25 and MiXCR, retaining productive beta sequences. Under each unique CDR3 protein, matching rows form one entry showing the most common genes and DNA. This sample comprises about 340,000 distinct CDR3 sequences, 4% of them detected only once. The top ten clones comprise about 24% of the sample. The source was PBMCs, collected 5 days after the yellow fever booster vaccination. Every receptor here comes from a man aged 18-30 years who received the YFV17D yellow fever vaccine.

This clonotype appeared many times. The chain has TRBV20-1 and TRBJ1-1; tentative D call: TRBD1 (5 bases). The CDR3 extends over 11 amino acids. Per germline, CDR1 DFQATT and CDR2 SNEGSKA (reference sequence). Trimming left V 3 bases short and J 4 bases short, with 6 bases between. For the CDR3, the DNA is TGCAGTGCTAGGGGGGGCACTGAAGCTTTCTTT. This codes for CSARGGTEAFF.

This clonotype was detected a few times. The rearrangement joins TRBV20-1 to TRBJ2-3; 8 nucleotides agree with TRBD2. V shed 7 bases, J shed 6 bases, and the junction held 9 bases outside the gene matches. This CDR3 region has 13 residues. The germline gives CDR1 DFQATT, CDR2 SNEGSKA (reference sequence). The CDR3 here is CSDRGGLYDTQYF. The CDR3 nucleotides are TGCAGTGACCGGGGGGGCTTGTATGATACGCAGTATTTT.

This clonotype was seen a few times. This chain joins TRBV7-2 and TRBJ2-3; 8 bases match TRBD2. Per the germline V gene, CDR1 is SGHTA and CDR2 is FQGNSA. Trimming at V came to 3 bases and at J to 0 bases, leaving 2 bases not matched to a gene. CDR3 length: 15 amino acids. The CDR3 DNA reads TGTGCCAGCAGCTTTGCGGGGGGAAGCACAGATACGCAGTATTTT. Translating gives CASSFAGGSTDTQYF.

Turning to this clonotype: This clone may be a read error of a much larger clone one base away. This chain uses TRBV4-1 with TRBJ2-7; TRBD1 is a possible D gene (6 bases). Germline-derived CDR1 and CDR2 are MGHRA and YSYEKL. CDR3 length equals 11 residues. V shed 3 bases and J shed 6 bases, with 6 bases lying between them. The CDR3 reads CASSHRGEQYV. CDR3 DNA: TGCGCCAGCAGCCACAGGGGCGAGCAGTACGTC.

This clonotype was found a few times. This chain uses TRBV6-1 with TRBJ1-3; D might be TRBD1 (5 bases). Germline loops: CDR1 MNHNS, CDR2 SASEGT. V lost 0 bases to trimming and J lost 2 bases, with 11 bases between them. The CDR3 runs 16 residues. Here the CDR3 reads CASSEARGLAGNTIYF. The CDR3 DNA sequence: TGTGCCAGCAGTGAAGCGAGGGGATTAGCTGGAAACACCATATATTTT.

The genes are TRBV7-2 and TRBJ2-1; TRBD2 agrees at 8 bases. The CDR3 consists of 15 residues. Per the germline V gene, CDR1 is SGHTA and CDR2 is FQGNSA. Trimming cost V 1 base and J 9 bases; bases outside gene matches: 8. CDR3 amino acids: CASSLDPGLVLEQFF. The CDR3 region has the DNA TGTGCCAGCAGCTTAGATCCGGGACTAGTGCTTGAGCAGTTCTTC.

This clonotype was found once. A much larger clone differs by one base, so this may be a read error. The J gene is TRBJ2-7, the V gene TRBV4-2; 10 bases match TRBD1. The CDR3 is 14 amino acids. V gave up 4 bases and J gave up 3 bases; unmatched junction bases: 3. CDR1 is LGHNA and CDR2 is YNFKEQ in the germline V gene. The CDR3 nucleotides read TGTGCCAGCAGCCGGGGACAGGGGTGCTACGAGCAGTACTTC. Translation gives CASSRGQGCYEQYF.

This clonotype was observed a few times. CDR3 region: CASVPSGAITSYEQYV. The CDR3 DNA sequence: TGCGCCAGCGTACCCTCCGGGGCCATTACTTCCTACGAGCAGTACGTC. The chain joins TRBV5-1 to TRBJ2-7; either TRBD1 or TRBD2 may supply D (5 bases each). The V end lost 7 bases, the J end lost 1 base, and 21 bases lay between the germline ends. The CDR3 contains 16 residues. Germline V lookup: CDR1 SGHRS, CDR2 YFSETQ.

This chain joins TRBV7-9 and TRBJ1-5, with 7 bases that match TRBD1. The CDR3 is made up of 16 amino acids. J gave up 7 bases and V 1 base, and 10 bases lay outside the gene matches. CDR1 is SEHNR, CDR2 FQNEAQ, per germline (reference sequence). CDR3: CASSLEYGTEEQPQHF. The CDR3 region has the DNA TGTGCCAGCAGCTTAGAGTACGGGACAGAGGAACAGCCCCAGCATTTT.

At least ten counts were recorded for this clonotype. The V gene is TRBV7-9, the J gene TRBJ2-5; D remains unclear. The ends were cut back, 0 bases at V and 0 bases at J, with 8 bases in the middle. Per the germline V gene, CDR1 is SEHNR and CDR2 is FQNEAQ (reference sequence). The CDR3 is 15 residues long. The CDR3, as DNA: TGTGCCAGCAGCTTAGCCGCAGGTGACCAAGAGACCCAGTACTTC. It codes for CASSLAAGDQETQYF.

This clonotype was seen a handful of times. The rearrangement joins TRBV27 to TRBJ2-7; 7 bases fit TRBD1. CDR1 is MNHEY, CDR2 SMNVEV, per germline (reference sequence). This CDR3 is built from 15 residues. The V segment lost 1 base and the J segment 3 bases; nucleotides outside the gene matches: 6. CDR3 nucleotides: TGTGCCAGCAGTTTATGGGGTGGGACAGACTACGAGCAGTACTTC. This codes for CASSLWGGTDYEQYF.

This clonotype was counted ten times or more. The V gene is TRBV7-2, the J gene TRBJ2-3; 7 nucleotides align to TRBD2. From germline, CDR1 is SGHTA and CDR2 FQGNSA. Trimming at V came to 6 bases and at J to 8 bases, leaving 14 bases not matched to a gene. This CDR3 contains 15 residues. Here the CDR3 reads CASRRSGEGLFTQYF. The CDR3 bases are TGTGCCAGCAGAAGGAGCGGGGAAGGATTATTTACGCAGTATTTT. The full variable domain, with the rest looked up from reference TRBV7-2 and TRBJ2-3, is GAGVSQSPSNKVTEKGKDVELRCDPISGHTALYWYRQSLGQGLEFLIYFQGNSAPDKSGLPSDRFSAERTGGSVSTLTIQRTQQEDSAVYLCASRRSGEGLFTQYFGPGTRLTVL.

There are many counts of this clonotype. The rearrangement uses TRBV25-1 and TRBJ2-5, with 11 bases identical to TRBD2. J gave up 0 bases and V 10 bases, and 10 bases lay outside the gene matches. This CDR3 is built from 16 residues. Germline V gives CDR1 MGHDK, CDR2 SYGVNS. This CDR3 reads CATGPLAGGDQETQYF. The CDR3 nucleotides read TGTGCCACCGGACCCCTAGCGGGGGGCGACCAAGAGACCCAGTACTTC.

The V gene is TRBV6-5, the J gene TRBJ2-4; 14 nucleotides align to TRBD2. The CDR3 length is 16 residues. The V gene end was trimmed by 5 bases and the J gene end by 6 bases; junction bases not matched to a gene: 6. Looked up from germline, CDR1 is MNHEY and CDR2 is SVGAGI. CDR3 sequence reads: CASSRPGTSGGNIQYF. CDR3 nucleotides: TGTGCCAGCAGTCGTCCCGGGACTAGCGGGGGAAACATTCAGTACTTC.

The chain links TRBV6-5 to TRBJ2-2; 7 nucleotides match TRBD1. Germline CDR1 MNHEY, CDR2 SVGAGI. J gave up 5 bases and V 3 bases, and 6 bases lay outside the gene matches. The CDR3 sequence is 15 residues long. The CDR3, as DNA: TGTGCCAGCAGTTATGACAGGGAGCGTACCGGGGAGCTGTTTTTT. Encoded protein: CASSYDRERTGELFF.

This clonotype was found many times. The chain couples TRBV21-1 to TRBJ2-7; the table's D call, TRBD1, was not checked against the DNA. TRBV21-1 is annotated as a pseudogene. The CDR3 has 15 amino acids. The CDR3 spells CASSTTSGQYHEQYF. The CDR3 coding sequence is TGTGCCAGCAGTACCACTAGTGGACAGTACCACGAGCAGTACTTC.

The gene calls are TRBV5-1 and TRBJ2-3; 8 bases map to TRBD2. Germline CDR1 SGHRS, CDR2 YFSETQ. The trim removed 4 bases at V and 0 bases at J, leaving 7 bases unmatched. The CDR3 covers 16 residues. The CDR3 loop reads CASSILGLASTDTQYF. CDR3 DNA sequence: TGCGCCAGCAGCATCCTCGGACTAGCCAGCACAGATACGCAGTATTTT.

This clonotype was seen more than once but under ten times. The chain has TRBV4-3 and TRBJ1-4; D call uncertain. V lost 0 bases to trimming and J lost 0 bases, with 8 bases between them. Germline V CDR1 and CDR2: LGHNA, YSLEER. The CDR3 covers 16 residues. CDR3 in amino acids: CASSQEWFATNEKLFF. Here the CDR3 DNA reads TGCGCCAGCAGCCAAGAGTGGTTTGCAACTAATGAAAAACTGTTTTTT.

This sequence joins TRBV25-1 and TRBJ2-5; 9 nucleotides agree with TRBD2. This CDR3 region has 18 residues. Germline V gene data show CDR1 as MGHDK and CDR2 as SYGVNS. V shed 0 bases and J 6 bases; nucleotides not matched to a gene: 14. The CDR3 DNA reads TGTGCCAGCAGTGAATACGGTTTCGGCGGGGGGGCCCATAAGACCCAGTACTTC. Translating it yields CASSEYGFGGGAHKTQYF.